The clone carrying this TCR beta chain appeared a few times. This entry comes from a study of blood T cell repertoires in COVID-19. Looking at the study overall: There were acute and convalescent COVID-19 samples, and they came from the United States, Italy and Spain.

Trimming removed 9 bases at V and 4 bases at J, with 12 bases between. CDR1 and CDR2 (germline): SNHLY, FYNNEI. CDR3 length equals 13 residues. Method: immunoSEQ multiplex PCR; TCRdb's copy keeps in-frame clones and lacks some. The sample records approximately 190,000 clones, under 90% being singletons. The source is a human donor in a cohort sampled during active COVID-19. The chain couples TRBV2 to TRBJ1-4, with D possibly TRBD1 on 5 matching bases. Sequenced input: peripheral blood. Here the CDR3 reads CASSGGGNEKLFF. The CDR3 nucleotides are TGTGCCAGTTCAGGCGGGGGTAATGAAAAACTGTTTTTT.